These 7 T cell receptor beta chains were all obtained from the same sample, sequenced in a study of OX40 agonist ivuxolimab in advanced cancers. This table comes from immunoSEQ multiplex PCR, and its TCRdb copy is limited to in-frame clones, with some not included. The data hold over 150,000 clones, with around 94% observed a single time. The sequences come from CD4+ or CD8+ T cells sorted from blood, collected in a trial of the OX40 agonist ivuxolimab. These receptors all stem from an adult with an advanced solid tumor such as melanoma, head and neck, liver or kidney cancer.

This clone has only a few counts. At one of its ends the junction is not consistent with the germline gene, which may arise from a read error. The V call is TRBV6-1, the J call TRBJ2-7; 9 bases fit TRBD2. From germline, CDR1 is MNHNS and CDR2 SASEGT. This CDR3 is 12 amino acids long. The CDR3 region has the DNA TGTGCCAGCAGTCAAGGACAGCGGGGGGACCTATTC. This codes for CASSQGQRGDLF.

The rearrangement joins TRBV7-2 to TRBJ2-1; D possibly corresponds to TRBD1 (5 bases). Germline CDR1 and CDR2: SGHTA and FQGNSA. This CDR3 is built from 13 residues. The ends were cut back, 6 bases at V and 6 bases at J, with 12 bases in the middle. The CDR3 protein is CASSLGQSNEQFF. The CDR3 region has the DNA TGTGCCAGCAGTCTGGGGCAGTCCAATGAGCAGTTCTTC.

The CDR3 region is CASSIDRDYEQYF. CDR3 in DNA: TGTGCCAGCAGCATTGACAGGGACTACGAGCAGTACTTC. The rearrangement uses TRBV7-2 and TRBJ2-7; 7 nucleotides line up with TRBD1. Germline V gives CDR1 SGHTA, CDR2 FQGNSA. V gave up 5 bases and J gave up 3 bases; unmatched junction bases: 4. The CDR3 extends over 13 amino acids.

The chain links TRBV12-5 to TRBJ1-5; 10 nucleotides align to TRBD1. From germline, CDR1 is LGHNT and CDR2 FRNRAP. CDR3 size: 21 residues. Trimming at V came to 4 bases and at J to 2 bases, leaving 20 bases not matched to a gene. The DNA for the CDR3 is TGTGCTAGTGGTTCGTACCCGGGACAGGGGAGGGGGCTGTGGGGCAATCAGCCCCAGCATTTT. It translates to CASGSYPGQGRGLWGNQPQHF.

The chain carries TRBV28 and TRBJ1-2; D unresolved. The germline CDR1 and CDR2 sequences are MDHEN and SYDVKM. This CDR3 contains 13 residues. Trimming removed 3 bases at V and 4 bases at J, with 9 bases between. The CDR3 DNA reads TGTGCCAGCAGTTTCTTGGAGTTCTATGGCTACACCTTC. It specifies CASSFLEFYGYTF.

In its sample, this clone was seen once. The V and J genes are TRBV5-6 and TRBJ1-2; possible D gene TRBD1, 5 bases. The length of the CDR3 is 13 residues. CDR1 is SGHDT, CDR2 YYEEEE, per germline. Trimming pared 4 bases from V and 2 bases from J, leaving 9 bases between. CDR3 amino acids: CASSPTENYGYTF. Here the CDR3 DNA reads TGTGCCAGCAGCCCGACAGAAAACTATGGCTACACCTTC. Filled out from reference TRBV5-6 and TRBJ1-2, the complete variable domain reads DAGVTQSPTHLIKTRGQQVTLRCSPKSGHDTVSWYQQALGQGPQFIFQYYEEEERQRGNFPDRFSGHQFPNYSSELNVNALLLGDSALYLCASSPTENYGYTFGSGTRLTVV.

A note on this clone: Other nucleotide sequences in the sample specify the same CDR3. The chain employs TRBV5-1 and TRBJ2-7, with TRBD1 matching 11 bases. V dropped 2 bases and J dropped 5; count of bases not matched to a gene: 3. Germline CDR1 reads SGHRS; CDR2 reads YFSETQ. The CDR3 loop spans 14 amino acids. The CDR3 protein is CASSLGTGGNEQYF. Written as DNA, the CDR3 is TGCGCCAGCAGCTTAGGGACAGGGGGTAACGAGCAGTACTTC. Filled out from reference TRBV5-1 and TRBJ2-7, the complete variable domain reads KAGVTQTPRYLIKTRGQQVTLSCSPISGHRSVSWYQQTPGQGLQFLFEYFSETQRNKGNFPGRFSGRQFSNSRSEMNVSTLELGDSALYLCASSLGTGGNEQYFGPGTRLTVT.